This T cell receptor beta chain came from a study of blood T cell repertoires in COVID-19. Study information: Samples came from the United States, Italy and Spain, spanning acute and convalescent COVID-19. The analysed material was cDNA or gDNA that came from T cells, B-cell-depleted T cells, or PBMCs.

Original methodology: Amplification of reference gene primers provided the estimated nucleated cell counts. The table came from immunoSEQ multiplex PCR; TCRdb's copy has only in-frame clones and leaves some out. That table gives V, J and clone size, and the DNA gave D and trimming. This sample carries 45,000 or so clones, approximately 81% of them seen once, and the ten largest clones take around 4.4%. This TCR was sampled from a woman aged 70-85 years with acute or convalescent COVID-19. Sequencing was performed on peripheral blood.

CDR3 sequence (DNA): TGTGCCACCAGCAGACGGACAGGGGTGGAGGGTACGCAGTATTTT. It specifies CATSRRTGVEGTQYF. The chain employs TRBV15 and TRBJ2-3; 9 positions match TRBD1. Germline-derived CDR1 and CDR2 are LNHNV and YYDKDF (reference sequence). The J segment lost 8 bases and the V segment lost 2 bases, leaving 8 bases of the junction unmatched. The length of the CDR3 is 15 residues.